This passage covers 14 T cell receptor beta chains from one sample sequenced in a study of CD8 T cells in ankylosing spondylitis. TCRdb reanalysed the 5' RACE reads using MiXCR and keeps one entry per CDR3 protein. The table has approximately 150,000 distinct CDR3 sequences, 9.8% seen once. The sequenced sample consisted of blood, either unsorted or a sorted T cell fraction (not recorded which). Receptor source: a female donor with ankylosing spondylitis or in good health (not recorded which).

This clonotype was counted only a few times. V is TRBV9 and J is TRBJ2-7, with a tentative D call TRBD2 (5 bases). V gave up 3 bases and J gave up 3 bases, with 22 bases separating them. CDR1 is SGDLS, CDR2 YYNGEE, per germline. The CDR3 spans 17 residues. The CDR3 loop is CASSAAEVFPGDYEQYF. In nucleotides, the CDR3 is TGTGCCAGCAGCGCCGCCGAGGTATTCCCCGGGGACTACGAGCAGTACTTC.

About this clonotype: This may be a read error: a much more frequent sequence differs by one nucleotide. The chain carries TRBV4-3 and TRBJ2-7; 7 bases line up with TRBD1. The V and J ends lost 1 base and 3 bases, in that order; junction bases with no gene match: 15. This CDR3 has 18 amino acids. The germline gives CDR1 LGHNA, CDR2 YSLEER. CDR3 sequence: CASSQVKTLTGHIYEQYF. CDR3 nucleotides: TGCGCCAGCAGCCAAGTGAAGACTCTGACAGGGCATATCTACGAGCAGTACTTC.

V is TRBV7-9 and J is TRBJ2-7; 7 bases are a match to TRBD1. The CDR3 has 12 residues. The V segment lost 5 bases and the J segment 6 bases; nucleotides outside the gene matches: 4. Germline assignment: CDR1 SEHNR and CDR2 FQNEAQ (reference sequence). The CDR3 nucleotides are TGTGCCAGCAGCCTCGGGACAGTCGAGCAGTACTTC. Encoded protein: CASSLGTVEQYF.

This chain uses TRBV19 with TRBJ1-2, with a weak D call TRBD1 (5 bases). CDR3 length: 16 amino acids. The ends were cut back, 5 bases at V and 6 bases at J, with 22 bases in the middle. Germline CDR1 and CDR2: LNHDA and SQIVND (reference sequence). Written as DNA, the CDR3 is TGTGCCAGTAGTGTAGCCAGGGAAGGGACGCTCGATGGCTACACCTTC. Translation gives CASSVAREGTLDGYTF.

In its sample, this clonotype was seen many times. The chain recombines TRBV20-1 with TRBJ2-7; 7 bases are a match to TRBD1. CDR3 size: 13 residues. Germline CDR1 reads DFQATT; CDR2 reads SNEGSKA (reference sequence). The J segment lost 1 base and the V segment lost 3 bases, leaving 3 bases of the junction unmatched. The CDR3 protein is CSARDRRSYEQYF. The CDR3 DNA follows: TGCAGTGCTAGGGACAGGAGATCCTACGAGCAGTACTTC.

This clonotype was observed a handful of times. This rearrangement joins TRBV12-3 or TRBV12-4 to TRBJ2-5; D ambiguous. The CDR3 sequence is 14 residues long. Trimming took off 3 bases at V and 5 bases at J, with 13 bases between the two ends. CDR3 protein: CASSLGYGEETQYF. CDR3 nucleotides: TGTGCCAGCAGTTTGGGCTATGGCGAGGAGACCCAGTACTTC.

This chain uses TRBV7-9 with TRBJ2-1, with 7 nucleotides matching TRBD2. The CDR3 totals 16 residues. Germline CDR1 reads SEHNR; CDR2 reads FQNEAQ (reference sequence). The J segment lost 2 bases and the V segment lost 1 base, leaving 5 bases of the junction unmatched. The CDR3 reads CASSLEPSGPYNEQFF. The DNA for the CDR3 is TGTGCCAGCAGCTTAGAGCCTAGCGGCCCCTACAATGAGCAGTTCTTC.

This clonotype was found a few times. The CDR3 bases are TGTGCTAGTGGTTTGGGGGGGACAGTCCCCTACGAGCAGTACTTC. Amino acid sequence: CASGLGGTVPYEQYF. The chain carries TRBV12-5 and TRBJ2-7; 7 bases agree with TRBD1. Germline values: CDR1 LGHNT, CDR2 FRNRAP. CDR3 length: 15 amino acids. The V segment lost 1 base and the J segment 2 bases; nucleotides outside the gene matches: 5.

The V gene is TRBV20-1, the J gene TRBJ2-5; D is tentatively TRBD1 or TRBD2 (5 bases each). CDR3 length: 16 amino acids. V lost 0 bases to trimming and J lost 5 bases, with 19 bases between them. Germline V gene lookup returns CDR1 DFQATT and CDR2 SNEGSKA (reference sequence). This CDR3 reads CSARDRARDPRETQYF. In DNA, the CDR3 is TGCAGTGCTAGAGATCGGGCGAGGGACCCCAGGGAGACCCAGTACTTC.

The V call is TRBV4-1, the J call TRBJ2-7; possible D gene TRBD1, 6 bases. The V gene lost 2 bases and the J gene lost 6 bases, with 23 bases spanning the gap. The CDR3 is 17 residues long. Germline CDR1 and CDR2: MGHRA and YSYEKL. The CDR3 sequence: CASSQSLLGGRVSEQYF. In DNA, the CDR3 is TGCGCCAGCAGCCAATCCCTCCTTGGGGGCAGGGTAAGCGAGCAGTACTTC.

The rearrangement links TRBV6-5 to TRBJ2-3; the D gene is possibly TRBD2 (6 bases). The CDR3 loop spans 13 amino acids. From germline, CDR1 is MNHEY and CDR2 SVGAGI. V was trimmed by 4 bases and J by 4 bases, leaving 9 bases between them. CDR3 loop: CASSLGTADTQYF. In DNA, the CDR3 is TGTGCCAGCAGTTTGGGGACTGCAGATACGCAGTATTTT.

This clonotype was observed at least ten times. The chain has TRBV20-1 and TRBJ2-1; TRBD2 is a possible D gene (6 bases). The V end lost 3 bases, the J end lost 2 bases, and 20 bases lay between the germline ends. CDR1 DFQATT and CDR2 SNEGSKA come from the germline V gene (reference sequence). The CDR3 loop spans 17 amino acids. CDR3 sequence reads: CSAREISGARPYNEQFF. CDR3 nucleotides: TGCAGTGCTAGGGAAATTAGCGGAGCTCGACCCTACAATGAGCAGTTCTTC.

This clonotype was counted only a few times. This chain connects TRBV7-2 to TRBJ2-7; D may correspond to TRBD1 or TRBD2 (6 bases each). CDR1 is SGHTA and CDR2 is FQGNSA in the germline V gene. Trimming pared 2 bases from V and 3 bases from J, leaving 14 bases between. CDR3 length equals 15 residues. CDR3 region: CASSLLALGGYEQYF. CDR3 bases: TGTGCCAGCAGCTTACTAGCGCTAGGGGGCTACGAGCAGTACTTC.

This clonotype has more than one count but fewer than ten. The genes are TRBV5-5 and TRBJ2-7, with 8 bases that match TRBD1. Germline V gene sequence: CDR1 SGHKS, CDR2 YYEKEE (reference sequence). V shed 3 bases and J 1 base; nucleotides not matched to a gene: 3. The CDR3 runs 14 residues. CDR3 in DNA: TGTGCCAGCAGCTGGGACAGGATGTCCTACGAGCAGTACTTC. This codes for CASSWDRMSYEQYF.